This T cell receptor (beta chain) was identified in a study of shared T cell receptors in the human thymus. Looked up from germline, CDR1 is SGHDT and CDR2 is YYEEEE. The CDR3 sequence is 18 residues long. Trimming took 3 bases from V and 5 from J; bases not matched to a gene: 17. Profiling relied on immunoSEQ multiplex PCR, and the TCRdb table lists in-frame clones only, not all of them. The table has approximately 660,000 clones, 85% to 90% seen once. This same sample was also taken into another study, of human thymus T cells.

This receptor was obtained from a boy under two years old with a congenital heart defect. Material for sequencing was thymocytes. The gene calls are TRBV5-6 and TRBJ2-1; 7 bases fit TRBD2. In nucleotides, the CDR3 is TGTGCCAGCAGCTCGGGGGGTGATACTAGCGCGACTAACAATGAGCAGTTCTTC. This gives the protein CASSSGGDTSATNNEQFF.